This TCR beta chain was retrieved from a study of human T cells and chemical hapten exposure. Study summary: The patients, most of them female, presented with alopecia areata, totalis or universalis.

Regarding this clonotype: Its antigen is not identified.

Time point meaning: patch test 2, 6 weeks after DPC sensitization. Stated treatment: therapeutic diphenylcyclopropenone sensitization with weekly scalp DPC. Notes on the study in general: Alopecia was present in the donors, so their immune response may differ from healthy people's.

Germline V gives CDR1 MGHRA, CDR2 YSYEKL. V was shortened by 0 bases and J by 2 bases, with 8 bases between the two germline ends. There are 15 residues in the CDR3. TCRdb called the RACE reads again in MiXCR, with one record for every CDR3 protein. The repertoire has about 140,000 distinct CDR3 sequences, approximately 12% of them found once; the top ten carry under 1.5%. Sequenced here: whole blood, sampled in connection with sensitization to the hapten diphenylcyclopropenone (DPC). V is TRBV4-1 and J is TRBJ1-5; no firm D call. This clonotype was sampled from a woman aged 50 to 60 with alopecia areata. Some clones in this sample may be carry-over from other donors' samples. The CDR3 coding sequence is TGCGCCAGCAGCCAAGATCTTCTAGGCAATCAGCCCCAGCATTTT. Translating gives CASSQDLLGNQPQHF.